The clone carrying this T cell receptor (beta chain) occurred once. The CDR3 is made up of 14 amino acids. CDR1 is WSHSY, CDR2 SAAADI, per germline. V was pared by 8 bases and J by 3 bases, with 17 bases between. These data belong to a study of blood T cell repertoires in COVID-19. Study details: Collection of acute and convalescent COVID-19 samples took place in the United States, Italy and Spain. From T cells, B-cell-depleted T cells, or PBMCs came the material, which was cDNA or gDNA.

Study processing details: How many nucleated cells were present was estimated from reference gene primer amplification. This table comes from immunoSEQ multiplex PCR, and its TCRdb copy is limited to in-frame clones, with some not included. The V and J calls and the clone size are those of that table, but D and trimming were determined from the DNA. The table lists around 230,000 clones, roughly 82% of them singletons, with around 2.5% in the top ten. Specimen: peripheral blood. The chain carries TRBV10-2 and TRBJ2-7; D perhaps matches TRBD1 (6 bases). This clonotype was sampled from a man in his forties who had recovered from COVID-19. The CDR3 loop reads CASAQGQGFYEQYF. For the CDR3, the DNA is TGCGCCAGCGCGCAGGGGCAGGGATTCTACGAGCAGTACTTC.